One T cell receptor beta chain is described in this entry. The antigen remains undetermined. This specimen comes from a study of cytomegalovirus exposure and HLA in healthy donors. Regarding the study as a whole: Across donors, sequencing depth was assumed by presence/absence analyses to be roughly uniform. Analyzed later, most CMV-associated TCR beta chains appeared HLA-restricted. A later analysis revealed that TCR association rates differed between HLA loci, peaking at DRB1 and bottoming out at HLA-C. The sole available immune exposure information was CMV serostatus.

Researchers ran the PCR with 60 Vbeta and 13 Jbeta primers. Sequencing was performed with immunoSEQ multiplex PCR; in TCRdb, only in-frame clones are kept and a portion is missing. The listing records some 110,000 clones. Source material: PBMCs. This sequence originates from a man aged 18 to 35 in good health and CMV-seronegative.

In nucleotides, the CDR3 is TGTGCCACCAGCAGAGTGCTCGGTGGCTACACCTTC. Encoded protein: CATSRVLGGYTF. V is TRBV15 and J is TRBJ1-2, with unresolved D. CDR1 and CDR2 (germline): LNHNV, YYDKDF (reference sequence). The CDR3 is 12 residues long. Trimming pared 1 base from V and 7 bases from J, leaving 7 bases between.